A selection of T cell receptor beta chains follows, all from one sample in a study of shared clonotypes between healthy human individuals. Method: immunoSEQ multiplex PCR; TCRdb's copy keeps in-frame clones and lacks some. The sample has 2,500,000 or so clones, roughly 93% seen once. The specimen was naive CD4+ T cells from PBMCs. The receptors originated from a man aged 18-30 years in good health. Some clones in this sample may be carry-over from other donors' samples. The CDR3 runs from the conserved cysteine through the conserved F or W. Each record gives: J gene, clone size, V gene, D gene, CDR3 length, CDR3 protein, CDR3 DNA. D genes are given only for firm matches. Clone size is not always given. Where it is, it says once, few, many or a class for expanded clones.

j_call: TRBJ1-1; clone_size: few; v_call: TRBV20-1; d_call: -; cdr3_length: 11; cdr3_aa: CTGGGDTEAFF; cdr3_nt: TGCACCGGGGGAGGCGACACTGAAGCTTTCTTT
j_call: TRBJ2-7; clone_size: -; v_call: TRBV6-5; d_call: -; cdr3_length: 15; cdr3_aa: CASSYSEGSTYEQYF; cdr3_nt: TGTGCCAGCAGTTACTCTGAGGGCAGCACCTACGAGCAGTACTTC
j_call: TRBJ1-5; clone_size: -; v_call: TRBV28; d_call: -; cdr3_length: 14; cdr3_aa: CASSLGSGNQPQHF; cdr3_nt: TGTGCCAGCAGTTTAGGGTCCGGCAATCAGCCCCAGCATTTT
j_call: TRBJ1-5; clone_size: -; v_call: TRBV28; d_call: -; cdr3_length: 15; cdr3_aa: CASTRGGNYNQPQHF; cdr3_nt: TGTGCCAGCACCCGGGGGGGGAATTACAATCAGCCCCAGCATTTT
j_call: TRBJ1-2; clone_size: -; v_call: TRBV7-2; d_call: -; cdr3_length: 13; cdr3_aa: CASSLTVNYGYTF; cdr3_nt: TGTGCCAGCAGCTTAACAGTGAACTATGGCTACACCTTC
j_call: TRBJ1-6; clone_size: -; v_call: TRBV5-4; d_call: -; cdr3_length: 15; cdr3_aa: CASSLVLGGNSPLHF; cdr3_nt: TGTGCCAGCAGCTTGGTTCTAGGGGGTAATTCACCCCTCCACTTT
j_call: TRBJ1-5; clone_size: -; v_call: TRBV2; d_call: TRBD1; cdr3_length: 16; cdr3_aa: CASSWETGEVNQPQHF; cdr3_nt: TGTGCCAGCAGTTGGGAGACAGGGGAAGTCAATCAGCCCCAGCATTTT
j_call: TRBJ2-1; clone_size: -; v_call: TRBV28; d_call: -; cdr3_length: 11; cdr3_aa: CASSKNNEQFF; cdr3_nt: TGTGCCAGCAGTAAAAACAATGAGCAGTTCTTC
j_call: TRBJ2-2; clone_size: -; v_call: TRBV5-4; d_call: -; cdr3_length: 16; cdr3_aa: CASSLPGDRGSGELFF; cdr3_nt: TGTGCCAGCAGCTTGCCGGGGGACAGAGGATCCGGGGAGCTGTTTTTT
j_call: TRBJ2-2; clone_size: once; v_call: TRBV5-1; d_call: -; cdr3_length: 16; cdr3_aa: CASSSGPARGTGELFF; cdr3_nt: TGCGCCAGCAGCTCCGGGCCAGCGCGGGGCACCGGGGAGCTGTTTTTT
j_call: TRBJ2-3; clone_size: -; v_call: TRBV5-5; d_call: -; cdr3_length: 16; cdr3_aa: CASSLVGGATTDTQYF; cdr3_nt: TGTGCCAGCAGCTTGGTTGGAGGAGCCACCACAGATACGCAGTATTTT
j_call: TRBJ2-2; clone_size: once; v_call: TRBV5-1; d_call: TRBD2; cdr3_length: 16; cdr3_aa: CASSRGGLAATGELFF; cdr3_nt: TGCGCCAGTTCAAGAGGCGGACTAGCGGCTACCGGGGAGCTGTTTTTT
j_call: TRBJ2-7; clone_size: -; v_call: TRBV27; d_call: -; cdr3_length: 15; cdr3_aa: CASSLSSGYPYEQYF; cdr3_nt: TGTGCCAGCAGTTTATCATCCGGGTATCCCTACGAGCAGTACTTC
j_call: TRBJ1-2; clone_size: -; v_call: TRBV7-9; d_call: -; cdr3_length: 16; cdr3_aa: CASSFSRDTLNYGYTF; cdr3_nt: TGTGCCAGCAGCTTTAGCCGGGACACCCTTAACTATGGCTACACCTTC
j_call: TRBJ2-7; clone_size: -; v_call: TRBV4-2; d_call: -; cdr3_length: 15; cdr3_aa: CASSPPPDGTYEQYF; cdr3_nt: TGTGCCAGCAGCCCTCCCCCTGACGGGACCTACGAGCAGTACTTC
j_call: TRBJ1-5; clone_size: -; v_call: TRBV4-1; d_call: -; cdr3_length: 15; cdr3_aa: CASSQVEGGNQPQHF; cdr3_nt: TGCGCCAGCAGCCAAGTGGAGGGAGGCAATCAGCCCCAGCATTTT
j_call: TRBJ2-3; clone_size: -; v_call: TRBV2; d_call: -; cdr3_length: 14; cdr3_aa: CASRAWDNTDTQYF; cdr3_nt: TGTGCCAGCAGAGCTTGGGACAACACAGATACGCAGTATTTT
j_call: TRBJ2-2; clone_size: -; v_call: TRBV11-2; d_call: TRBD2; cdr3_length: 15; cdr3_aa: CASSFRGANTGELFF; cdr3_nt: TGTGCCAGCAGCTTTCGGGGGGCGAACACCGGGGAGCTGTTTTTT
j_call: TRBJ2-2; clone_size: -; v_call: TRBV9; d_call: TRBD1; cdr3_length: 13; cdr3_aa: CASSADRGRELFF; cdr3_nt: TGTGCCAGCAGCGCAGACAGGGGGCGGGAGCTGTTTTTT
j_call: TRBJ1-1; clone_size: once; v_call: TRBV10-3; d_call: -; cdr3_length: 13; cdr3_aa: CAISNAQAWEAFF; cdr3_nt: TGTGCCATCAGTAATGCGCAGGCCTGGGAAGCTTTCTTT
j_call: TRBJ2-7; clone_size: -; v_call: TRBV7-9; d_call: -; cdr3_length: 16; cdr3_aa: CASSLVNGRGPNEQYF; cdr3_nt: TGTGCCAGCAGCTTAGTAAACGGAAGGGGCCCTAACGAGCAGTACTTC
j_call: TRBJ2-5; clone_size: -; v_call: TRBV7-8; d_call: -; cdr3_length: 12; cdr3_aa: CASSLDYWQKYF; cdr3_nt: TGTGCCAGCAGCCTAGATTATTGGCAAAAGTACTTC
j_call: TRBJ1-4; clone_size: -; v_call: TRBV10-3; d_call: -; cdr3_length: 14; cdr3_aa: CAISDGVANEKLFF; cdr3_nt: TGTGCCATCAGTGACGGGGTTGCTAATGAAAAACTGTTTTTT
j_call: TRBJ2-7; clone_size: -; v_call: TRBV6-1; d_call: TRBD2; cdr3_length: 17; cdr3_aa: CASSEGSRASGRYEQYF; cdr3_nt: TGTGCCAGCAGTGAAGGTAGTAGGGCTAGCGGAAGATACGAGCAGTACTTC
j_call: TRBJ2-7; clone_size: -; v_call: TRBV7-9; d_call: -; cdr3_length: 14; cdr3_aa: CASSLGAETYEQYF; cdr3_nt: TGTGCCAGCAGCTTAGGGGCGGAAACCTACGAGCAGTACTTC
j_call: TRBJ1-1; clone_size: -; v_call: TRBV10-1; d_call: -; cdr3_length: 14; cdr3_aa: CASSESRQAAEAFF; cdr3_nt: TGCGCCAGCAGTGAGTCTCGCCAAGCCGCTGAAGCTTTCTTT
j_call: TRBJ2-3; clone_size: -; v_call: TRBV27; d_call: -; cdr3_length: 13; cdr3_aa: CASTSGILGSQYF; cdr3_nt: TGTGCCAGCACCTCAGGGATACTAGGATCGCAGTATTTT
j_call: TRBJ1-2; clone_size: -; v_call: TRBV27; d_call: -; cdr3_length: 14; cdr3_aa: CASSLSGSIIGYTF; cdr3_nt: TGTGCCAGCAGTTTAAGTGGCAGCATTATCGGCTACACCTTC
j_call: TRBJ2-2; clone_size: -; v_call: TRBV5-5; d_call: -; cdr3_length: 12; cdr3_aa: CASSPNSGELFF; cdr3_nt: TGTGCCAGCAGCCCTAACTCCGGGGAGCTGTTTTTT
j_call: TRBJ1-5; clone_size: -; v_call: TRBV2; d_call: -; cdr3_length: 14; cdr3_aa: CASSAVQVHQPQHF; cdr3_nt: TGTGCCAGCAGTGCGGTGCAGGTCCATCAGCCCCAGCATTTT
j_call: TRBJ2-1; clone_size: -; v_call: TRBV28; d_call: -; cdr3_length: 16; cdr3_aa: CASSSTLAPNYNEQFF; cdr3_nt: TGTGCCAGCAGCTCCACACTAGCCCCAAATTACAATGAGCAGTTCTTC
j_call: TRBJ2-3; clone_size: -; v_call: TRBV5-4; d_call: -; cdr3_length: 15; cdr3_aa: CASSLAGTSTDTQYF; cdr3_nt: TGTGCCAGCAGCTTGGCGGGGACCAGCACAGATACGCAGTATTTT
j_call: TRBJ2-7; clone_size: -; v_call: TRBV23-1; d_call: -; cdr3_length: 11; cdr3_aa: CASSLVHEQYF; cdr3_nt: TGCGCCAGCAGTCTTGTCCACGAGCAGTACTTC
j_call: TRBJ2-5; clone_size: once; v_call: TRBV5-6; d_call: -; cdr3_length: 13; cdr3_aa: CASSFPGQETQYF; cdr3_nt: TGTGCCAGCAGCTTCCCAGGGCAAGAGACCCAGTACTTC
j_call: TRBJ2-6; clone_size: -; v_call: TRBV9; d_call: TRBD1; cdr3_length: 18; cdr3_aa: CASSDWRTGGAGANVLTF; cdr3_nt: TGTGCCAGCAGCGACTGGAGGACAGGGGGCGCTGGGGCCAACGTCCTGACTTTC
j_call: TRBJ1-5; clone_size: -; v_call: TRBV19; d_call: -; cdr3_length: 16; cdr3_aa: CASTQTGTFSNQPQHF; cdr3_nt: TGTGCCAGTACCCAAACCGGGACTTTCAGCAATCAGCCCCAGCATTTT
j_call: TRBJ1-1; clone_size: -; v_call: TRBV6-5; d_call: -; cdr3_length: 15; cdr3_aa: CASSYSAGLNTEAFF; cdr3_nt: TGTGCCAGCAGTTACTCTGCGGGGTTGAACACTGAAGCTTTCTTT
j_call: TRBJ2-1; clone_size: -; v_call: TRBV7-9; d_call: TRBD1; cdr3_length: 14; cdr3_aa: CASSLGTGGREQFF; cdr3_nt: TGTGCCAGCAGCTTAGGTACAGGGGGGCGTGAACAGTTCTTC
j_call: TRBJ2-5; clone_size: -; v_call: TRBV7-7; d_call: -; cdr3_length: 14; cdr3_aa: CASSLVGGPETQYF; cdr3_nt: TGTGCCAGCAGCTTAGTGGGGGGGCCGGAGACCCAGTACTTC
j_call: TRBJ1-2; clone_size: few; v_call: TRBV7-2; d_call: -; cdr3_length: 12; cdr3_aa: CASSLLNYGYTF; cdr3_nt: TGTGCCAGCAGTCTCCTCAACTATGGCTACACCTTC
j_call: TRBJ2-4; clone_size: -; v_call: TRBV7-2; d_call: -; cdr3_length: 13; cdr3_aa: CASSPSPYNIQYF; cdr3_nt: TGTGCCAGCAGCCCCAGTCCCTACAACATTCAGTACTTC
j_call: TRBJ1-5; clone_size: -; v_call: TRBV7-8; d_call: -; cdr3_length: 13; cdr3_aa: CASSLIPAQPQHF; cdr3_nt: TGTGCCAGCAGCTTAATCCCAGCGCAGCCCCAGCATTTT
j_call: TRBJ1-4; clone_size: -; v_call: TRBV29-1; d_call: -; cdr3_length: 13; cdr3_aa: CSVGPRGGEKLFF; cdr3_nt: TGCAGCGTGGGGCCGCGAGGGGGTGAAAAACTGTTTTTT
j_call: TRBJ2-7; clone_size: once; v_call: TRBV28; d_call: -; cdr3_length: 14; cdr3_aa: CASSTPGHTYEQYF; cdr3_nt: TGTGCCAGCAGCACACCGGGACATACCTACGAGCAGTACTTC
j_call: TRBJ2-7; clone_size: -; v_call: TRBV19; d_call: TRBD2; cdr3_length: 16; cdr3_aa: CASSGRLAGGTYEQYF; cdr3_nt: TGTGCCAGTAGTGGGAGACTAGCGGGAGGTACCTACGAGCAGTACTTC
j_call: TRBJ2-7; clone_size: -; v_call: TRBV7-9; d_call: TRBD1; cdr3_length: 14; cdr3_aa: CASSWRQGVDEQYF; cdr3_nt: TGTGCCAGCAGCTGGCGACAGGGGGTGGACGAGCAGTACTTC
j_call: TRBJ2-4; clone_size: -; v_call: TRBV6-1; d_call: -; cdr3_length: 14; cdr3_aa: CASSEAGLGYIQYF; cdr3_nt: TGTGCCAGCAGTGAAGCTGGATTGGGGTACATTCAGTACTTC
j_call: TRBJ2-1; clone_size: -; v_call: TRBV28; d_call: TRBD2; cdr3_length: 15; cdr3_aa: CASRNSGPFYNEQFF; cdr3_nt: TGTGCCAGCAGAAATAGCGGGCCGTTCTACAATGAGCAGTTCTTC
j_call: TRBJ2-1; clone_size: once; v_call: TRBV11-2; d_call: -; cdr3_length: 15; cdr3_aa: CASSLVAFSYNEQFF; cdr3_nt: TGTGCCAGCAGCTTAGTGGCTTTCTCCTACAATGAGCAGTTCTTC
j_call: TRBJ1-6; clone_size: -; v_call: TRBV4-3; d_call: TRBD1; cdr3_length: 14; cdr3_aa: CASSQGTGASPLHF; cdr3_nt: TGCGCCAGCAGCCAAGGGACAGGGGCTTCACCCCTCCACTTT
j_call: TRBJ2-3; clone_size: once; v_call: TRBV5-8; d_call: TRBD2; cdr3_length: 15; cdr3_aa: CASRVGLAGSDTQYF; cdr3_nt: TGTGCCAGCAGAGTAGGACTAGCGGGATCAGATACGCAGTATTTT
j_call: TRBJ2-1; clone_size: -; v_call: TRBV19; d_call: TRBD2; cdr3_length: 15; cdr3_aa: CASSIPTSVNNEQFF; cdr3_nt: TGTGCCAGTAGTATACCGACTAGCGTTAACAATGAGCAGTTCTTC
j_call: TRBJ2-7; clone_size: once; v_call: TRBV10-3; d_call: -; cdr3_length: 13; cdr3_aa: CAIRPGRIDEQYF; cdr3_nt: TGTGCCATCAGGCCGGGAAGGATCGACGAGCAGTACTTC
j_call: TRBJ2-3; clone_size: -; v_call: TRBV5-4; d_call: -; cdr3_length: 13; cdr3_aa: CASSWTGADTQYF; cdr3_nt: TGTGCCAGCAGCTGGACGGGGGCAGATACGCAGTATTTT